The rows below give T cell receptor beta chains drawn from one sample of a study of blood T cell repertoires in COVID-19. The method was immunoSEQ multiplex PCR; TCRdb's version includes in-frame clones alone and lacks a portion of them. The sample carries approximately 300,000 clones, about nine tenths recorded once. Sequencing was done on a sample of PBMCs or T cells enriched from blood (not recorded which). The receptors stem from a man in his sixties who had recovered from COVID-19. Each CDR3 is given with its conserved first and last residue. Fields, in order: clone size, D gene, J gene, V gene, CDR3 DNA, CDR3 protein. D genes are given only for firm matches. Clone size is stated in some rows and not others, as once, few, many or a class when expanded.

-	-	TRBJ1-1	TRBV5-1	TGCGCCAGCAGCACGGGACAAAATCAGATTGCTTTCTTT	CASSTGQNQIAFF
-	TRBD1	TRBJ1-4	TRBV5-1	TGCGCCAGCAGCTTGGCCGGGACAGAGGGAGAAAAACTGTTTTTT	CASSLAGTEGEKLFF
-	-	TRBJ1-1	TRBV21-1	TGTGCCAGCAGCTTCTCGACCCCGGGACAGGGGGCCACTGAAGCTTTCTTT	CASSFSTPGQGATEAFF
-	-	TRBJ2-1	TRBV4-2	TGTGCCAGCAGCCAAGATACTAGTGGTAACTATGAGCAGTTCTTC	CASSQDTSGNYEQFF
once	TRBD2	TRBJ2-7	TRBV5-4	TGTGCCAGCAGCTTGGGAGGACTAGCGGGAGTAAACGAGCAGTACTTC	CASSLGGLAGVNEQYF
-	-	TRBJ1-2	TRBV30	TGTGCCTGGAACAGCGCACAGGGCTATGGCTACACCTTC	CAWNSAQGYGYTF
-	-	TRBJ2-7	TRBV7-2	TGTGCCAGCAGCTACCCGACAGGCGCCTACGAGCAGTACTTC	CASSYPTGAYEQYF
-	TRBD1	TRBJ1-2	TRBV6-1	TGTGCCAGCAGTGAAGCGGACAGGGACGGCTACACCTTC	CASSEADRDGYTF
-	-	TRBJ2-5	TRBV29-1	TGCAGCGTCGCTCCGGGAAGATTCGAGACCCAGTACTTC	CSVAPGRFETQYF
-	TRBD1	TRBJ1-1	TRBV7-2	TGTGCCAGCAGCCAGACGACAGGGGCTGGCACTGAAGCTTTCTTT	CASSQTTGAGTEAFF
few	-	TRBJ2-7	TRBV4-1	TGCGCCAGCAGCCAAGATTACCCGGCTCTAGGCGAGCAGTACTTC	CASSQDYPALGEQYF
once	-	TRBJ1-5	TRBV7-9	TGTGCCAGCAGCTTAGGGTCTCGCGGGCCCCAGCATTTT	CASSLGSRGPQHF
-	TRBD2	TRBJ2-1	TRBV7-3	TGTGCCAGCAGCTTGGTAGCGGGGGGGCAATCTGAGCAGTTCTTC	CASSLVAGGQSEQFF
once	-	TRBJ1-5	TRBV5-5	TGTGCCAGCAGCTCAGATAACAGCAATCAGCCCCAGCATTTT	CASSSDNSNQPQHF
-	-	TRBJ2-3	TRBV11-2	TGTGCCAGCAGCTTGGGCAAGTTTGGTACAGATACGCAGTATTTT	CASSLGKFGTDTQYF
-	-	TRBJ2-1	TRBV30	TGTGCCTGGAACTTCCTTACCGGGGTTCGGGGCAATGAGCAGTTCTTC	CAWNFLTGVRGNEQFF
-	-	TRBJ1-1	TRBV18	TGTGCCAGCTCACCGCCAGGGCAGGGGCGGTGGACTGAAGCTTTCTTT	CASSPPGQGRWTEAFF
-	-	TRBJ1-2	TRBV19	TGTGCCAGTACTTTCAGGGTAGGGGCCCCCTTCTATGGCTACACCTTC	CASTFRVGAPFYGYTF
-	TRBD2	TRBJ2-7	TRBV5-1	TGCGCCAGCAGCTTGGAGGTAGCGGGGGCCTACGAGCAGTACTTC	CASSLEVAGAYEQYF
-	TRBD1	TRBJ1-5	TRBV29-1	TGCAGCGTTAGGACAGGAAGCAATCAGCCCCAGCATTTT	CSVRTGSNQPQHF
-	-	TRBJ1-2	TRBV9	TGTGCCAGCAGCGTAGCGGGGTGGGGCTACACCTTC	CASSVAGWGYTF
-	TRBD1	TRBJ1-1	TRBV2	TGTGCCAGCAAAGAGACAGGGGACACTGAAGCTTTCTTT	CASKETGDTEAFF
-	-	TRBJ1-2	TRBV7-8	TGTGCCAGCAGCTTAGCGTGGGAGGGATCCTATGGCTACACCTTC	CASSLAWEGSYGYTF
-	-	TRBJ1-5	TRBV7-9	TGTGCCAGCAGCTTAGCGGGGGGTCCCGGGAATCAGCCCCAGCATTTT	CASSLAGGPGNQPQHF
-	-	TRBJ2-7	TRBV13	TGTGCCAGCAGCTTTGGAGGGGAATTAACCTACGAGCAGTACTTC	CASSFGGELTYEQYF
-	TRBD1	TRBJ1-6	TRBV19	TGTGCCAGTACCAAGGGGGCTTTTGGTGATTCACCCCTCCACTTT	CASTKGAFGDSPLHF
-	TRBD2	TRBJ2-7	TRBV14	TGTGCCAGCAGCCCCCTGACTAGCGGCTCCTACGAGCAGTACTTC	CASSPLTSGSYEQYF
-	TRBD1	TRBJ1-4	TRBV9	TGTGCCAGCAGCCGGGGACAGGGGGATGAAAAACTGTTTTTT	CASSRGQGDEKLFF
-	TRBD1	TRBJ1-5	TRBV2	TGTGCCAGCAGTTTTACAGGGGGCGCCCCCTCATTT	CASSFTGGAPSF
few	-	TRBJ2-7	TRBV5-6	TGTGCCAGCAGCTTGTCAGGCTACGAGCAGTACTTC	CASSLSGYEQYF
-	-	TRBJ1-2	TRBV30	TGTGCCTGGAGTGATTACGCCGGGGGAAATGGCTACACCTTC	CAWSDYAGGNGYTF
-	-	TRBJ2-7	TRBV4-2	TGTGCCAGCACAGGGCGACTCGGGGACGAGCAGTACTTC	CASTGRLGDEQYF
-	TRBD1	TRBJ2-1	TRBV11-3	TGTGCCAGCAGCTCGGACAGGAATGAGCAGTTCTTC	CASSSDRNEQFF
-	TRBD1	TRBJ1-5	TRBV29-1	TGCAGCGTTAGGACAGGTACGAGCAATCAGCCCCAGCATTTT	CSVRTGTSNQPQHF
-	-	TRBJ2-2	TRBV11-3	TGTGCCAGCAGCTTAGATTTCCCCAGTTTGCGGGGTAGCACCGGGGAGCTGTTTTTT	CASSLDFPSLRGSTGELFF
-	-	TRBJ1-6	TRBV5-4	TGTGCCAGCAGCTTGTCAGGCGGGTATAATTCACCCCTCCACTTT	CASSLSGGYNSPLHF
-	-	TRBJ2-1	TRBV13	TGTGCCAGCAGCTCCCCCCTACATAGGAGCTCCTACAATGAGCAGTTCTTC	CASSSPLHRSSYNEQFF
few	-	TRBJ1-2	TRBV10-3	TGTGCCATCAGTGAGTGGCAGGGAGGCCACTATGGCTACACCTTC	CAISEWQGGHYGYTF
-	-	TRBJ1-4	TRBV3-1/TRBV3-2	TGTGCCAGCAGCGCAGGGTCGGGGAGGGAAAAACTGTTTTTT	CASSAGSGREKLFF
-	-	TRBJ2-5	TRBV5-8	TGTGCCAGCAGCTTGTCACCGGAGACTCAAGAGACCCAGTACTTC	CASSLSPETQETQYF
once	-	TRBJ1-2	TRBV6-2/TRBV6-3	TGTGCCAGCAGTTACGACAGAATTTCGTTTGGCTACACCTTC	CASSYDRISFGYTF
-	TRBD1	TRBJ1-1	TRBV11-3	TGTGCCAGCAGCAACGGACAGGGAGTAACTGAAGCTTTCTTT	CASSNGQGVTEAFF
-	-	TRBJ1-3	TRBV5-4	TGTGCCAGCAGCTTCGGCAGGGCCTCTGGAAACACCATATATTTT	CASSFGRASGNTIYF
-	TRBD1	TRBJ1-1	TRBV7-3	TGTGCCAGCAGCCGGACAGGGGGTACTGAAGCTTTCTTT	CASSRTGGTEAFF
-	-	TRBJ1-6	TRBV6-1	TGTGCCAGCAGTGAACTGACAACCGTTAATTCACCCCTCCACTTT	CASSELTTVNSPLHF
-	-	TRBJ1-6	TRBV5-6	TGTGCCAGCAGCGCGGCGGGGATTGTTCATTCACCCCTCCACTTT	CASSAAGIVHSPLHF
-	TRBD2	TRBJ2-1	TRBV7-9	TGTGCCAGCAACCGAATTTATAGCGGGAGCAGTAAGCAGTTCTTC	CASNRIYSGSSKQFF
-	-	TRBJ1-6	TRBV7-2	TGTGCCAGCCAGTCCCGCCGGGAGAATTCACCCCTCCACTTT	CASQSRRENSPLHF
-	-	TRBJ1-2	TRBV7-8	TGTGCCAGCAGCTTAGGGAGCTCGCGGGGCTACACCTTC	CASSLGSSRGYTF
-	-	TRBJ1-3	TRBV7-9	TGTGCCAGCAGCCTCCGCGACAGAAACTCTGGAAACACCATATATTTT	CASSLRDRNSGNTIYF
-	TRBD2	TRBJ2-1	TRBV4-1	TGCGCCAGCAGCCAAGATACTAGCGGGTATTACAATGAGCAGTTCTTC	CASSQDTSGYYNEQFF
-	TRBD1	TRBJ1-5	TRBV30	TGTGCCTGGAGTCCAACAGGGGGTAGTCAGCCCCAGCATTTT	CAWSPTGGSQPQHF
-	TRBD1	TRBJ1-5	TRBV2	TGTGCCAGCAGACAGGGGGCCCAATTCAATCAGCCCCAGCATTTT	CASRQGAQFNQPQHF
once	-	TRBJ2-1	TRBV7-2	TGTGCCAGCAGCACTAGGCCACAGGGCTACAATGAGCAGTTCTTC	CASSTRPQGYNEQFF
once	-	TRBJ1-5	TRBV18	TGTGCCAGCTCACCAAACATCGCTGATCAGCCCCAGCATTTT	CASSPNIADQPQHF